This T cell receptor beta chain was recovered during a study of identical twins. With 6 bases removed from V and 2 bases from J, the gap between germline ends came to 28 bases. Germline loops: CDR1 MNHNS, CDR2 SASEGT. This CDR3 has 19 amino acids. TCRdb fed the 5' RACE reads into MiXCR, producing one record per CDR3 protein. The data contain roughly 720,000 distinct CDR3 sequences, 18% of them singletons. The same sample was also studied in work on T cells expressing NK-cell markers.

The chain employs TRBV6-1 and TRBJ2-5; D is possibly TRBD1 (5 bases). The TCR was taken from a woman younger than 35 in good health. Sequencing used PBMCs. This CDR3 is CASSPKGPGSTLRQETQYF. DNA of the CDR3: TGTGCCAGCAGCCCCAAGGGGCCAGGTAGCACCCTCCGGCAAGAGACCCAGTACTTC.